These 21 T cell receptor beta chains were sequenced from one sample in a study of cytomegalovirus exposure and HLA in healthy donors. With 60 Vbeta and 13 Jbeta primers, the PCR was carried out. Sequencing used immunoSEQ multiplex PCR; TCRdb keeps in-frame clones, though not all of them. Seen here are around 95,000 clones, about three quarters observed once, and the top ten hold about a tenth. Sequencing was performed on PBMCs. The receptors were sampled from a man in his thirties or forties in good health and CMV-seropositive.

The chain uses TRBV11-1 and TRBJ1-6; 9 bases align to TRBD1. Germline V gene data show CDR1 as SGHAT and CDR2 as FQDESV (reference sequence). This CDR3 comprises 16 residues. The V and J ends lost 5 bases and 4 bases, in that order; junction bases with no gene match: 6. The CDR3 protein is CASSPAGTGYNSPLHF. CDR3 DNA: TGTGCCAGCAGCCCAGCCGGGACAGGGTATAATTCACCCCTCCACTTT.

J is TRBJ2-3 and V is TRBV7-9, with 9 nucleotides matching TRBD2. V was pared by 5 bases and J by 1 base, with 4 bases of the junction left unmatched. The CDR3 extends over 15 amino acids. CDR1 and CDR2 (germline): SEHNR, FQNEAQ (reference sequence). The CDR3 loop is CASSNLAGGTDTQYF. The CDR3 DNA sequence: TGTGCCAGCAGCAACTTAGCGGGGGGCACAGATACGCAGTATTTT.

The chain employs TRBV30 and TRBJ2-3; 9 bases line up with TRBD2. Per the germline V gene, CDR1 is GTSNPN and CDR2 is SVGIG (reference sequence). The CDR3 is made up of 15 amino acids. The junction had 7 bases not matched to a gene; V was cut back by 1 base and J by 5 bases. The CDR3 sequence is CAWSGGSGGLDTQYF. The CDR3 nucleotides read TGTGCCTGGAGTGGAGGCAGCGGGGGGTTAGATACGCAGTATTTT.

The chain recombines TRBV4-1 with TRBJ2-5, with D perhaps TRBD2 (5 bases). The CDR3 totals 14 residues. The germline V gene encodes CDR1 MGHRA and CDR2 YSYEKL. With 0 bases removed from V and 8 bases from J, the gap between germline ends came to 13 bases. This chain's CDR3 is CASSQDVGAGTQYF. The DNA of the CDR3 is TGCGCCAGCAGCCAAGATGTGGGAGCAGGTACCCAGTACTTC.

This rearrangement joins TRBV25-1 to TRBJ1-6, with TRBD1 as a possible D gene (6 bases). In germline, CDR1 is MGHDK, CDR2 SYGVNS. This CDR3 region has 15 residues. V was shortened by 4 bases and J by 9 bases, with 16 bases between the two germline ends. The CDR3 DNA is TGTGCCAGCAGTGCGACCGGACAGTGGAGTTCACCCCTCCACTTT. Translated: CASSATGQWSSPLHF.

V usage is TRBV6-5 and J usage is TRBJ2-7; TRBD1 aligns across 8 bases. This CDR3 has 15 residues. Germline V gene data show CDR1 as MNHEY and CDR2 as SVGAGI. J lost 2 bases, V lost 8 bases, and 11 bases had no gene match. The CDR3 protein is CASAPEGTGPYEQYF. CDR3 sequence (DNA): TGTGCCAGCGCCCCCGAAGGGACAGGTCCCTACGAGCAGTACTTC.

This clone has more than one count but fewer than ten. The chain employs TRBV7-8 and TRBJ1-5; 12 positions agree with TRBD1. The ends lost 3 bases at V and 0 bases at J; junction bases unmatched: 6. The germline CDR1 and CDR2 sequences are SGHVS and FQNEAQ. This CDR3 comprises 18 residues. The CDR3 loop is CASSLGQGATYSNQPQHF. DNA for the CDR3: TGTGCCAGCAGCTTGGGACAGGGGGCTACGTATAGCAATCAGCCCCAGCATTTT. Full variable domain (missing parts from reference TRBV7-8 and TRBJ1-5): GAGVSQSPRYKVAKRGQDVALRCDPISGHVSLFWYQQALGQGPEFLTYFQNEAQLDKSGLPSDRFFAERPEGSVSTLKIQRTQQEDSAVYLCASSLGQGATYSNQPQHFGDGTRLSIL.

CDR3 loop: CASSQDQDREGGSNQPQHF. The CDR3 nucleotides are TGTGCCAGCAGCCAAGATCAGGACAGGGAAGGTGGGAGCAATCAGCCCCAGCATTTT. V is TRBV14 and J is TRBJ1-5; TRBD1 matches at 8 bases. Germline V gene lookup returns CDR1 SGHDN and CDR2 FVKESK. The CDR3 has 19 residues. The V and J ends lost 0 bases and 1 base, in that order; junction bases with no gene match: 11.

The rearrangement uses TRBV4-1 and TRBJ1-6; 9 nucleotides agree with TRBD1. V was pared by 0 bases and J by 6 bases, with 3 bases of the junction left unmatched. Germline V gene lookup returns CDR1 MGHRA and CDR2 YSYEKL. This CDR3 is built from 16 residues. This CDR3 is CASSQEDRGINSPLHF. The CDR3 DNA is TGCGCCAGCAGCCAAGAGGACAGGGGAATTAATTCACCCCTCCACTTT.

The V call is TRBV15, the J call TRBJ2-1; unclear D gene. Trimming took 3 bases from V and 4 from J, leaving 19 bases between them. CDR1 is LNHNV and CDR2 is YYDKDF in the germline V gene (reference sequence). The CDR3 spans 17 residues. CDR3 nucleotide sequence: TGTGCCACCAGCAGGCGCACCGGGTCCAACCTATACAATGAGCAGTTCTTC. Translating gives CATSRRTGSNLYNEQFF.

The chain is built from TRBV29-1 and TRBJ2-7, with 9 bases lining up with TRBD1. The CDR3 consists of 13 residues. Germline CDR1 is SQVTM and CDR2 is ANQGSEA. V was clipped by 3 bases and J by 4 bases; unmatched bases: 4. CDR3 residues: CSVEDRGSYEQYF. CDR3 in DNA: TGCAGCGTTGAGGACAGGGGTTCGTACGAGCAGTACTTC.

The rearrangement joins TRBV7-9 to TRBJ1-4; 7 nucleotides align to TRBD1. V gave up 3 bases and J gave up 2 bases; unmatched junction bases: 3. The CDR3 is made up of 15 amino acids. Germline V gene lookup returns CDR1 SEHNR and CDR2 FQNEAQ (reference sequence). The CDR3 sequence is CASSLGDSTNEKLFF. Here the CDR3 DNA reads TGTGCCAGCAGCTTGGGGGACAGCACTAATGAAAAACTGTTTTTT.

This chain links TRBV5-1 with TRBJ2-1, with D perhaps TRBD2 (5 bases). V gave up 7 bases and J gave up 0 bases, with 5 bases separating them. CDR1 and CDR2 (germline): SGHRS, YFSETQ. The CDR3 length is 12 residues. This chain's CDR3 is CASGLSYNEQFF. CDR3 coding DNA: TGCGCCAGCGGACTCTCCTACAATGAGCAGTTCTTC.

The chain recombines TRBV5-6 with TRBJ2-5; D is perhaps TRBD2 (5 bases). The germline CDR1 and CDR2 sequences are SGHDT and YYEEEE. The CDR3 contains 14 residues. Trimming cost V 6 bases and J 7 bases, with 19 bases left between them. CDR3: CASTPRPGKGTQYF. In DNA form, the CDR3 reads TGTGCCAGCACTCCCCGGCCGGGGAAGGGGACCCAGTACTTC.

V gene TRBV19 combines with J gene TRBJ1-5; D is possibly TRBD1 (5 bases). Germline V gene data show CDR1 as LNHDA and CDR2 as SQIVND (reference sequence). V was clipped by 7 bases and J by 0 bases, with 16 bases between them. CDR3 length: 16 residues. CDR3 sequence (DNA): TGTGCCAGTACCTCTACAGGAGTTTATAGCAATCAGCCCCAGCATTTT. It yields the protein CASTSTGVYSNQPQHF.

This rearrangement joins TRBV27 to TRBJ2-5, with D possibly being TRBD2 (6 bases). This CDR3 region has 13 residues. CDR1 and CDR2 from the germline V gene are MNHEY and SMNVEV (reference sequence). V was trimmed by 3 bases and J by 2 bases, leaving 7 bases between them. The CDR3 is CASSFREQETQYF. In nucleotides, the CDR3 is TGTGCCAGCAGTTTTCGGGAGCAAGAGACCCAGTACTTC.

The chain recombines TRBV18 with TRBJ1-2; no definite D call. This CDR3 comprises 15 residues. The V end was cut by 3 bases, the J end by 5 bases, with 16 bases between. Germline CDR1 and CDR2: KGHSH and LQKENI. CDR3 sequence reads: CASSPAAGREYGYTF. The CDR3 DNA sequence: TGTGCCAGCTCACCGGCTGCCGGACGGGAATATGGCTACACCTTC.

CDR3 DNA: TGCGCCAGCAGCCAAGATGTTACAGCCACAGATACGCAGTATTTT. This gives the protein CASSQDVTATDTQYF. This chain joins TRBV4-3 and TRBJ2-3, with unresolved D. The V end was cut by 0 bases, the J end by 2 bases, with 9 bases between. This CDR3 has 15 residues. Germline V lookup: CDR1 LGHNA, CDR2 YSLEER.

The chain combines TRBV27 with TRBJ2-7, with D possibly TRBD2 on 6 matching bases. Germline V CDR1 and CDR2: MNHEY, SMNVEV (reference sequence). The V gene lost 4 bases and the J gene lost 4 bases, with 20 bases spanning the gap. CDR3 length: 16 residues. Written as DNA, the CDR3 is TGTGCCAGCAGTTCAACCCCCAAGGGGAGGATATACGAGCAGTACTTC. Translating gives CASSSTPKGRIYEQYF.

This clone has only a few counts. The chain uses TRBV9 and TRBJ1-1; D possibly corresponds to TRBD1 (6 bases). Trimming pared 3 bases from V and 1 base from J, leaving 13 bases between. Germline loops: CDR1 SGDLS, CDR2 YYNGEE. CDR3 size: 15 residues. The CDR3 loop is CASSARGNTNTEAFF. Here the CDR3 DNA reads TGTGCCAGCAGCGCAAGGGGGAACACGAACACTGAAGCTTTCTTT.

The CDR3: CASSPGGALYNEQFF. Written as DNA, the CDR3 is TGTGCCAGCAGCCCGGGGGGGGCGCTTTACAATGAGCAGTTCTTC. This sequence joins TRBV7-3 and TRBJ2-1; 8 bases match TRBD2. The V gene's germline CDR1 is SGHTA and CDR2 FQGTGA. V was pared by 5 bases and J by 4 bases, with 7 bases of the junction left unmatched. The CDR3 is made up of 15 amino acids.